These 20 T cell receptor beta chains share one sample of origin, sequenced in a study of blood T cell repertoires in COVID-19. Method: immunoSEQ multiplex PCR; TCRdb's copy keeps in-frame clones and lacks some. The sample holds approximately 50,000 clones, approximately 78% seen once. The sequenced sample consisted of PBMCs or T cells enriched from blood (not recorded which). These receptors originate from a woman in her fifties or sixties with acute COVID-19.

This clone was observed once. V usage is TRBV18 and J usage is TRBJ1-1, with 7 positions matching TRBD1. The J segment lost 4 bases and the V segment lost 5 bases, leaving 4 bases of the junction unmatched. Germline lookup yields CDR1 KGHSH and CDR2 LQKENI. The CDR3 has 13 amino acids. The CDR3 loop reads CASSDYRGTEAFF. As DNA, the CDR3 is TGTGCCAGCTCAGACTACAGGGGCACTGAAGCTTTCTTT. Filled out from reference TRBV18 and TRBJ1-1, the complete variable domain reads NAGVMQNPRHLVRRRGQEARLRCSPMKGHSHVYWYRQLPEEGLKFMVYLQKENIIDESGMPKERFSAEFPKEGPSILRIQQVVRGDSAAYFCASSDYRGTEAFFGQGTRLTVV.

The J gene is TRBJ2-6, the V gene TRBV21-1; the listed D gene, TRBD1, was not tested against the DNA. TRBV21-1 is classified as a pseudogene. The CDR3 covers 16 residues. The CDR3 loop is CASSKEPGTGANVLTF. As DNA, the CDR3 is TGTGCCAGCAGCAAAGAGCCAGGGACTGGGGCCAACGTCCTGACTTTC.

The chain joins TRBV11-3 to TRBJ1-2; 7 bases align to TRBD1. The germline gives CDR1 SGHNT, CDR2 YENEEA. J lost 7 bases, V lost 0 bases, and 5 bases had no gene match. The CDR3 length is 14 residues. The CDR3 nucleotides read TGTGCCAGCAGCTTAGACTCAGGGGGAGGTGGCTACACCTTC. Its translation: CASSLDSGGGGYTF.

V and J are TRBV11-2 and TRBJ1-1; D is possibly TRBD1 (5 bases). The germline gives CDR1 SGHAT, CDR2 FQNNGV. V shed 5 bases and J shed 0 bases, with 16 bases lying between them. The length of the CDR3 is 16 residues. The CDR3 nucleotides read TGTGCCAGCAGCCCTCGTCCCGGGACTTTGAACACTGAAGCTTTCTTT. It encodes CASSPRPGTLNTEAFF.

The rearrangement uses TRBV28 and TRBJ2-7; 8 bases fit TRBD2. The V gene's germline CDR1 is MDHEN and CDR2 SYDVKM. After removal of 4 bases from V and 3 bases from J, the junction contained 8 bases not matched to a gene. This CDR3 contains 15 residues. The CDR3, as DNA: TGTGCCAGCAGTTCCCTTAGCGGGGCCTACTACGAGCAGTACTTC. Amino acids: CASSSLSGAYYEQYF.

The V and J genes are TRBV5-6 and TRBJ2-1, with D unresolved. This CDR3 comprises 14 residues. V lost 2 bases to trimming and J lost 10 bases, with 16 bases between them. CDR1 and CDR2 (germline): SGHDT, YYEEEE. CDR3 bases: TGTGCCAGCAGCTTCTTTACAGTATCTAAAGAGCAGTTCTTC. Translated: CASSFFTVSKEQFF.

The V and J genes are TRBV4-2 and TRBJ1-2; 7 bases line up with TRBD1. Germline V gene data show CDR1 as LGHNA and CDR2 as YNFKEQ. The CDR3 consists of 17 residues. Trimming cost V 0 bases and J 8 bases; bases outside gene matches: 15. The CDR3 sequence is CASSQEEGTEGLEGYTF. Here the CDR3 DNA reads TGTGCCAGCAGCCAAGAGGAAGGGACAGAGGGATTGGAAGGCTACACCTTC.

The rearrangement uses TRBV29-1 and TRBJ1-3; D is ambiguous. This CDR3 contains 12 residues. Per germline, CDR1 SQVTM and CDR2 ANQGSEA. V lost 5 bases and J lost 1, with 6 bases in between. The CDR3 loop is CSVTESGNTIYF. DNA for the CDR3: TGCAGCGTTACAGAGTCTGGAAACACCATATATTTT.

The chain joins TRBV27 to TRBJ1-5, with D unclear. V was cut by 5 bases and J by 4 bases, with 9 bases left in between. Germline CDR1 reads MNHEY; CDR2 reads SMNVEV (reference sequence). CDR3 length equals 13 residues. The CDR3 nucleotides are TGTGCCAGCAGTAAAAACAATAATCAGCCCCAGCATTTT. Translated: CASSKNNNQPQHF.

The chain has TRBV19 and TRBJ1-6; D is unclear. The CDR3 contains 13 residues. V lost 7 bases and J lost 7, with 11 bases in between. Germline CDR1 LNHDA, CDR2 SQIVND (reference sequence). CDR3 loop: CASTPTGNSPLHF. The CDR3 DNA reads TGTGCCAGTACCCCAACGGGGAATTCACCCCTCCACTTT.

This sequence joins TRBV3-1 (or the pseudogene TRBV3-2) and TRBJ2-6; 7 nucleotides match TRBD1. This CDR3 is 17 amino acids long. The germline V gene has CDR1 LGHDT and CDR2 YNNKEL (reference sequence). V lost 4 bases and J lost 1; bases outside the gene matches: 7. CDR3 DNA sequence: TGTGCCAGCAGCCCCCAGACAGGGTCGTCTGGGGCCAACGTCCTGACTTTC. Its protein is CASSPQTGSSGANVLTF.

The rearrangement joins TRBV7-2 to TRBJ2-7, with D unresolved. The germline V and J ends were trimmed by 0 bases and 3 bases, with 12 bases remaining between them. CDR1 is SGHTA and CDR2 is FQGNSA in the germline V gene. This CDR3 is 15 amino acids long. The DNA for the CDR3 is TGTGCCAGCAGCTTAGCGCGGTCACGCAACTACGAGCAGTACTTC. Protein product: CASSLARSRNYEQYF.

CDR3 loop: CASRADRLGTDTQYF. CDR3 in DNA: TGTGCCAGCAGGGCGGACAGGCTAGGCACAGATACGCAGTATTTT. The chain has TRBV6-5 and TRBJ2-3; 7 bases match TRBD1. The CDR3 runs 15 residues. V lost 6 bases, J lost 1 base, and 7 bases stayed unmatched. Germline loops: CDR1 MNHEY, CDR2 SVGAGI.

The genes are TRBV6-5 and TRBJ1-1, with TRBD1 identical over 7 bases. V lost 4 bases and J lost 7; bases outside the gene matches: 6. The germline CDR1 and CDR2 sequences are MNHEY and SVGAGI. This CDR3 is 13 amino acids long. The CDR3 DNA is TGTGCCAGCAGTTCGGACCGGGACAGTGAAGCTTTCTTT. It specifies CASSSDRDSEAFF.

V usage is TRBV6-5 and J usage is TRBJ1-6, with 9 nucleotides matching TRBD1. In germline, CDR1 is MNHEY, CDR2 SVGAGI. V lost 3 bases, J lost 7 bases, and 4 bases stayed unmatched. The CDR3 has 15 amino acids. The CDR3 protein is CASSYSGQGNSPLHF. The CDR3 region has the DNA TGTGCCAGCAGTTATTCGGGACAGGGAAATTCACCCCTCCACTTT.

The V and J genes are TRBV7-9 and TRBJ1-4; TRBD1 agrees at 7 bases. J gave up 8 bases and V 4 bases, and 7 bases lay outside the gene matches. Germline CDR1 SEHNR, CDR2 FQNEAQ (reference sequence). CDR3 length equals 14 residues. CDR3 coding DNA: TGTGCCAGCAGCTCCTGGGGGACAGACGAAAAACTGTTTTTT. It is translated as CASSSWGTDEKLFF.

Written as DNA, the CDR3 is TGTGCCAGCAGCCAAGAAGGCCAGGGAGGCGAAAAACTGTTTTTT. Protein sequence: CASSQEGQGGEKLFF. The gene calls are TRBV4-2 and TRBJ1-4, with D perhaps TRBD1 (5 bases). The CDR3 consists of 15 residues. V lost 0 bases and J 8 bases, leaving 13 bases between the germline ends. Germline V lookup: CDR1 LGHNA, CDR2 YNFKEQ.

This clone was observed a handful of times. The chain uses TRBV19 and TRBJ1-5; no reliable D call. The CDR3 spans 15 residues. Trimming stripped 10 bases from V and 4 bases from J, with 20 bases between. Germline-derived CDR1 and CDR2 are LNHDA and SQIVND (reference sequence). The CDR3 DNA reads TGTGCCACGGAGCGCGGGAGAGGTGGTAATCAGCCCCAGCATTTT. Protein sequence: CATERGRGGNQPQHF. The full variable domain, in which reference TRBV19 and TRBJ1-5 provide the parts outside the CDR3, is DGGITQSPKYLFRKEGQNVTLSCEQNLNHDAMYWYRQDPGQGLRLIYYSQIVNDFQKGDIAEGYSVSREKKESFPLTVTSAQKNPTAFYLCATERGRGGNQPQHFGDGTRLSIL.

CDR3 coding DNA: TGTGCCAGCAGCTTAGGACAGGGGATCTCCGGGGAGCTGTTTTTT. Encoded protein: CASSLGQGISGELFF. The gene calls are TRBV5-5 and TRBJ2-2; TRBD1 agrees at 9 bases. The V gene end was trimmed by 2 bases and the J gene end by 6 bases; junction bases not matched to a gene: 5. Germline CDR1 reads SGHKS; CDR2 reads YYEKEE (reference sequence). The CDR3 consists of 15 residues. Together with reference TRBV5-5 and TRBJ2-2, the CDR3 gives the full variable domain: DAGVTQSPTHLIKTRGQQVTLRCSPISGHKSVSWYQQVLGQGPQFIFQYYEKEERGRGNFPDRFSARQFPNYSSELNVNALLLGDSALYLCASSLGQGISGELFFGEGSRLTVL.

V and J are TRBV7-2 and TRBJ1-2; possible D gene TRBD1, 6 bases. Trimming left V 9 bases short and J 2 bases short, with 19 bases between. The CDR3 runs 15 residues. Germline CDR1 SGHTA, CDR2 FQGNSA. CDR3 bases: TGTGCCAGTCACTCGGCGTCAACAGGGAACTATGGCTACACCTTC. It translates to CASHSASTGNYGYTF.